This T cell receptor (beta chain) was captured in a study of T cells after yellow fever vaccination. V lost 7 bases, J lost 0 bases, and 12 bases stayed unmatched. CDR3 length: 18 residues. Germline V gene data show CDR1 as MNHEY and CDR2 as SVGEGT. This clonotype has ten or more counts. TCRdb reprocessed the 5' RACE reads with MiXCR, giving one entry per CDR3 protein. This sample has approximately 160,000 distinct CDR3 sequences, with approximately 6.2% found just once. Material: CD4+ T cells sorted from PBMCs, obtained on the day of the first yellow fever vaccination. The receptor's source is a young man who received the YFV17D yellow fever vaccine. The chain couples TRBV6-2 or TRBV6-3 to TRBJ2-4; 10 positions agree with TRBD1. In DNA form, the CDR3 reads TGTGCCAGCAAGATGGGACAGGGGTCCTTTATAGCCAAAAACATTCAGTACTTC. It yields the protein CASKMGQGSFIAKNIQYF.